Shown below are 13 T cell receptor beta chains from a single sample sequenced in a study of cytomegalovirus exposure and HLA in healthy donors. Primers included in the PCR were 60 Vbeta and 13 Jbeta primers. The method was immunoSEQ multiplex PCR; TCRdb's version includes in-frame clones alone and lacks a portion of them. In all, the sample yields about 52,000 clones. The sequenced sample consisted of PBMCs. The origin of the receptors is a woman aged 55-69 years in good health and CMV-seropositive.

The chain uses TRBV2 and TRBJ2-3, with 9 nucleotides matching TRBD2. CDR3 length: 17 residues. The V gene end was trimmed by 6 bases and the J gene end by 1 base; junction bases not matched to a gene: 11. CDR1 and CDR2 from the germline V gene are SNHLY and FYNNEI. The DNA of the CDR3 is TGTGCCAGCAGCGCCATCACTAGCGGGTTGGGCACAGATACGCAGTATTTT. Translation gives CASSAITSGLGTDTQYF.

The V gene is TRBV19, the J gene TRBJ1-6; no reliable D call. The V end was cut by 1 base, the J end by 5 bases, with 6 bases between. Germline V gene data show CDR1 as LNHDA and CDR2 as SQIVND (reference sequence). The CDR3 runs to 14 residues. The CDR3 loop is CASSIAVDNSPLHF. CDR3 nucleotide sequence: TGTGCCAGTAGTATAGCAGTGGATAATTCACCCCTCCACTTT.

The chain joins TRBV5-1 to TRBJ2-5; TRBD1 aligns across 10 bases. CDR3 length: 14 residues. The ends lost 3 bases at V and 5 bases at J; junction bases unmatched: 4. The germline gives CDR1 SGHRS, CDR2 YFSETQ. CDR3 in DNA: TGCGCCAGCAGCTCCGGGACAGGGGAGGAGACCCAGTACTTC. Its protein is CASSSGTGEETQYF.

This chain uses TRBV4-1 with TRBJ1-2, with D perhaps TRBD1 (6 bases). Per germline, CDR1 MGHRA and CDR2 YSYEKL. This CDR3 is built from 12 residues. V was cut by 4 bases and J by 14 bases, with 17 bases left in between. This chain's CDR3 is CASSLTRQDVTF. In nucleotides, the CDR3 is TGCGCCAGCAGCCTGACGAGACAGGACGTAACCTTC.

J is TRBJ1-1 and V is TRBV6-1, with D uncertain. CDR1 and CDR2 from the germline V gene are MNHNS and SASEGT. V dropped 2 bases and J dropped 5 bases, with 12 bases sitting between them. This CDR3 spans 14 amino acids. The CDR3 loop reads CASSETPVLTEAFF. CDR3 DNA: TGTGCCAGCAGTGAAACTCCGGTTTTGACTGAAGCTTTCTTT.

The chain joins TRBV27 to TRBJ2-1; TRBD2 matches at 14 bases. The J segment lost 7 bases and the V segment lost 7 bases, leaving 9 bases of the junction unmatched. Germline-derived CDR1 and CDR2 are MNHEY and SMNVEV (reference sequence). The CDR3 has 16 residues. Here the CDR3 DNA reads TGTGCCAGCACCTTTGGACTAGCGGGGGGTATAAATGAGCAGTTCTTC. Amino acid sequence: CASTFGLAGGINEQFF.

V usage is TRBV19 and J usage is TRBJ1-6, with 10 bases lining up with TRBD1. The CDR3 runs 16 residues. Looked up from germline, CDR1 is LNHDA and CDR2 is SQIVND (reference sequence). The V segment lost 3 bases and the J segment 8 bases; nucleotides outside the gene matches: 7. This CDR3 is CASSISGQGLDSPLHF. Written as DNA, the CDR3 is TGTGCCAGTAGTATCTCGGGACAGGGGCTCGATTCACCCCTCCACTTT.

The V call is TRBV27, the J call TRBJ1-1, with 11 positions matching TRBD1. The CDR3 loop spans 14 amino acids. J gave up 4 bases and V 7 bases, and 5 bases lay outside the gene matches. Germline CDR1 is MNHEY and CDR2 is SMNVEV (reference sequence). CDR3 sequence reads: CASTSGTGGTEAFF. The CDR3 DNA reads TGTGCCAGCACCTCCGGGACAGGGGGCACTGAAGCTTTCTTT.

V usage is TRBV28 and J usage is TRBJ2-7, with TRBD1 matching 11 bases. The CDR3 length is 14 residues. V shed 6 bases, J shed 6 bases, and the junction held 7 bases outside the gene matches. Per the germline V gene, CDR1 is MDHEN and CDR2 is SYDVKM. This chain's CDR3 is CASSTGTGGPEQYF. CDR3 nucleotide sequence: TGTGCCAGCAGCACCGGGACAGGGGGTCCCGAGCAGTACTTC.

V and J are TRBV6-5 and TRBJ2-3, with D perhaps TRBD2 (6 bases). The CDR3 sequence is 12 residues long. The germline V gene has CDR1 MNHEY and CDR2 SVGAGI. V lost 5 bases and J lost 6, with 9 bases in between. CDR3 loop: CASSPGVDTQYF. The CDR3 coding sequence is TGTGCCAGCAGTCCGGGGGTGGATACGCAGTATTTT.

This CDR3 is CASSVGQSDSYEQYF. CDR3 in DNA: TGTGCCAGCAGCGTTGGACAGTCTGACTCCTACGAGCAGTACTTC. The chain has TRBV9 and TRBJ2-7, with D maybe TRBD1 (6 bases). Trimming cost V 2 bases and J 0 bases, with 12 bases left between them. Germline CDR1 SGDLS, CDR2 YYNGEE. The CDR3 totals 15 residues.

This chain connects TRBV5-1 to TRBJ1-2, with 7 bases fitting TRBD1. The germline V gene has CDR1 SGHRS and CDR2 YFSETQ. The CDR3 consists of 14 residues. V shed 4 bases and J 4 bases; nucleotides not matched to a gene: 7. CDR3 protein: CASSRPGQLYGYTF. The CDR3 DNA sequence: TGCGCCAGCAGCCGACCGGGACAGCTCTATGGCTACACCTTC.

The chain links TRBV7-6 to TRBJ1-5; unclear D gene. Germline V gene sequence: CDR1 SGHVS, CDR2 FNYEAQ. This CDR3 has 16 amino acids. V dropped 2 bases and J dropped 7 bases, with 18 bases sitting between them. The CDR3 DNA reads TGTGCCAGCAGCTTAACTATTCGGGGAGGTGGGCAGCCCCAGCATTTT. Protein sequence: CASSLTIRGGGQPQHF.